The 26 T cell receptor beta chains listed next were all sequenced from one sample in a study of graft-versus-host responses after intestinal transplantation. The antigens for these receptors are not known. The table came from immunoSEQ multiplex PCR; TCRdb's copy has only in-frame clones and leaves some out. The table includes more than 75,000 clones, about 91% detected once. The material was unstimulated CD4+ T cells sorted from spleen or lymph node cells, obtained before transplant. The receptor set was obtained from a human donor who was the organ donor for an intestinal transplant.

This clone occurred once. The V gene is TRBV13, the J gene TRBJ1-2; weak D call: TRBD1 (5 bases). V dropped 1 base and J dropped 4 bases, with 10 bases sitting between them. The CDR3 spans 14 residues. Per the germline V gene, CDR1 is PRHDT and CDR2 is FYEKMQ (reference sequence). CDR3 protein: CASSLDQGLYGYTF. DNA of the CDR3: TGTGCCAGCAGCTTAGATCAGGGACTCTATGGCTACACCTTC.

This chain joins TRBV6-5 and TRBJ2-7; the match to TRBD1 covers 8 bases. CDR3 size: 16 residues. V was clipped by 0 bases and J by 0 bases; unmatched bases: 4. CDR1 and CDR2 from the germline V gene are MNHEY and SVGAGI. In DNA form, the CDR3 reads TGTGCCAGCAGTTACTCGACGGGACAGGACTCCTACGAGCAGTACTTC. Translating gives CASSYSTGQDSYEQYF.

The chain recombines TRBV29-1 with TRBJ2-5, with 7 bases matching TRBD1. Germline loops: CDR1 SQVTM, CDR2 ANQGSEA. The CDR3 consists of 13 residues. The ends lost 5 bases at V and 5 bases at J; junction bases unmatched: 8. The CDR3, as DNA: TGCAGCGTTAGCCAGGGGGTGGGGGAGACCCAGTACTTC. Its protein is CSVSQGVGETQYF.

The genes are TRBV7-2 and TRBJ2-3; no clear D. CDR1 is SGHTA, CDR2 FQGNSA, per germline. The CDR3 is 14 residues long. V was cut by 2 bases and J by 4 bases, with 10 bases left in between. The CDR3 DNA reads as TGTGCCAGCAGCTTATACCGACTCGCAGATACGCAGTATTTT. This translates into CASSLYRLADTQYF. Together with reference TRBV7-2 and TRBJ2-3, the CDR3 gives the full variable domain: GAGVSQSPSNKVTEKGKDVELRCDPISGHTALYWYRQSLGQGLEFLIYFQGNSAPDKSGLPSDRFSAERTGGSVSTLTIQRTQQEDSAVYLCASSLYRLADTQYFGPGTRLTVL.

The V gene is TRBV19, the J gene TRBJ2-6; 9 bases match TRBD2. Germline values: CDR1 LNHDA, CDR2 SQIVND (reference sequence). The CDR3 has 17 residues. With 6 bases clipped from V and 0 bases from J, the junction kept 6 bases outside the gene matches. DNA of the CDR3: TGTGCCAGTAGGCCGGGACTAGCTAGCTCTGGGGCCAACGTCCTGACTTTC. Translation gives CASRPGLASSGANVLTF.

The chain recombines TRBV10-3 with TRBJ1-1, with D unclear. Germline loops: CDR1 ENHRY, CDR2 SYGVKD. Trimming cost V 3 bases and J 1 base, with 6 bases left between them. CDR3 length: 13 residues. The CDR3 reads CAISDISNTEAFF. In nucleotides, the CDR3 is TGTGCCATCAGTGACATTTCGAACACTGAAGCTTTCTTT.

V is TRBV11-2 and J is TRBJ1-6; unclear D gene. The CDR3 is made up of 15 amino acids. Germline assignment: CDR1 SGHAT and CDR2 FQNNGV. V lost 0 bases and J 7 bases, leaving 10 bases between the germline ends. In DNA, the CDR3 is TGTGCCAGCAGCTTAGACGGGCGGGGAAATTCACCCCTCCACTTT. Translation gives CASSLDGRGNSPLHF.

CDR3 protein: CASSYDRDVQPQHF. The CDR3 region has the DNA TGTGCCAGCAGTTACGACAGGGACGTTCAGCCCCAGCATTTT. The rearrangement joins TRBV6-5 to TRBJ1-5; 7 positions match TRBD1. CDR1 is MNHEY, CDR2 SVGAGI, per germline. There are 14 residues in the CDR3. V trimming: 2 bases; J trimming: 6 bases; junction bases outside the gene matches: 4.

This chain joins TRBV5-5 and TRBJ2-2, with D possibly being TRBD1 (5 bases). The CDR3 is made up of 14 amino acids. With 8 bases removed from V and 4 bases from J, the gap between germline ends came to 15 bases. CDR1 and CDR2 (germline): SGHKS, YYEKEE (reference sequence). The CDR3 protein is CASRWGAGTGELFF. In DNA form, the CDR3 reads TGTGCCAGTAGATGGGGCGCCGGCACCGGGGAGCTGTTTTTT.

This sequence joins TRBV5-1 and TRBJ2-1; 9 bases are a match to TRBD2. CDR1 SGHRS and CDR2 YFSETQ come from the germline V gene. Trimming removed 1 base from V and 4 bases from J; junction bases left unmatched: 9. The CDR3 runs to 17 residues. CDR3 bases: TGCGCCAGCAGCTTGCAGGCGGGAGGGCCCGGTTACAATGAGCAGTTCTTC. Translating gives CASSLQAGGPGYNEQFF.

This rearrangement joins TRBV5-5 to TRBJ1-2, with D unclear. V was shortened by 0 bases and J by 8 bases, with 8 bases between the two germline ends. Germline CDR1 and CDR2: SGHKS and YYEKEE (reference sequence). This CDR3 comprises 12 residues. The CDR3 loop is CASSLAGWGYTF. For the CDR3, the DNA is TGTGCCAGCAGCTTGGCGGGATGGGGCTACACCTTC. The variable domain in full, with the rest retrieved from reference TRBV5-5 and TRBJ1-2, is DAGVTQSPTHLIKTRGQQVTLRCSPISGHKSVSWYQQVLGQGPQFIFQYYEKEERGRGNFPDRFSARQFPNYSSELNVNALLLGDSALYLCASSLAGWGYTFGSGTRLTVV.

The genes are TRBV29-1 and TRBJ1-2; possibly TRBD1 for D (6 bases). Germline V gives CDR1 SQVTM, CDR2 ANQGSEA. With 0 bases removed from V and 5 bases from J, the gap between germline ends came to 22 bases. This CDR3 region has 17 residues. CDR3 in DNA: TGCAGCGTTGAAGAGTTCATTGTGGAGGGGGAGGGATATGGCTACACCTTC. This translates into CSVEEFIVEGEGYGYTF.

The J gene is TRBJ2-7, the V gene TRBV5-6, with 7 bases that match TRBD1. CDR1 and CDR2 (germline): SGHDT, YYEEEE. V shed 2 bases, J shed 4 bases, and the junction held 3 bases outside the gene matches. The CDR3 consists of 13 residues. For the CDR3, the DNA is TGTGCCAGCAGCTTTACAGGGGTATACGAGCAGTACTTC. Translation gives CASSFTGVYEQYF.

V usage is TRBV25-1 and J usage is TRBJ2-7; 8 bases line up with TRBD1. The CDR3 is 12 residues long. Germline CDR1 is MGHDK and CDR2 is SYGVNS. V trimming: 10 bases; J trimming: 2 bases; junction bases outside the gene matches: 4. As DNA, the CDR3 is TGTGCCACCCGGGACAGGCCCTACGAGCAGTACTTC. Its translation: CATRDRPYEQYF.

This clone was observed once. The chain links TRBV5-5 to TRBJ2-1, with TRBD2 matching over 13 bases. V lost 4 bases, J lost 3 bases, and 4 bases stayed unmatched. Germline V CDR1 and CDR2: SGHKS, YYEKEE (reference sequence). CDR3 length equals 16 residues. CDR3 sequence: CASSQGLAGIYNEQFF. CDR3 bases: TGTGCCAGCAGCCAGGGACTAGCGGGGATCTACAATGAGCAGTTCTTC.

The V and J genes are TRBV30 and TRBJ1-4, with 7 bases that match TRBD1. V was pared by 0 bases and J by 16 bases, with 5 bases of the junction left unmatched. Germline CDR1 is GTSNPN and CDR2 is SVGIG (reference sequence). The CDR3 is 11 residues long. Here the CDR3 reads CAWSVAGGKFF. CDR3 DNA sequence: TGTGCCTGGAGTGTTGCAGGGGGAAAGTTTTTT.

The chain recombines TRBV28 with TRBJ1-4, with 7 nucleotides matching TRBD1. CDR3 size: 15 residues. Trimming removed 6 bases from V and 0 bases from J; junction bases left unmatched: 4. CDR1 is MDHEN and CDR2 is SYDVKM in the germline V gene. CDR3 loop: CASSLDRATNEKLFF. CDR3 sequence (DNA): TGTGCCAGCAGCCTCGACAGGGCAACTAATGAAAAACTGTTTTTT.

J is TRBJ2-3 and V is TRBV13; 7 bases map to TRBD1. Germline values: CDR1 PRHDT, CDR2 FYEKMQ (reference sequence). The CDR3 sequence is 13 residues long. V was pared by 6 bases and J by 7 bases, with 7 bases of the junction left unmatched. The CDR3 DNA sequence: TGTGCCAGCAGACAACAGGGGCGGCATACGCAGTATTTT. This encodes CASRQQGRHTQYF.

This sequence joins TRBV6-5 and TRBJ1-1; a possible D gene is TRBD1 (6 bases). This CDR3 region has 15 residues. V was pared by 1 base and J by 2 bases, with 11 bases between. Germline lookup yields CDR1 MNHEY and CDR2 SVGAGI. As DNA, the CDR3 is TGTGCCAGCAGTTACTTTGGACAGATCAACACTGAAGCTTTCTTT. This translates into CASSYFGQINTEAFF.

V gene TRBV5-1 combines with J gene TRBJ2-7; 9 bases are shared with TRBD1. With V trimmed by 2 bases and J by 5 bases, 8 bases remained unmatched. The CDR3 contains 15 residues. CDR1 is SGHRS and CDR2 is YFSETQ in the germline V gene. The CDR3: CASSFGVGTGHEQYF. The CDR3 DNA is TGCGCCAGCAGCTTCGGTGTCGGGACAGGGCACGAGCAGTACTTC.

V is TRBV4-2 and J is TRBJ1-6; 9 nucleotides match TRBD1. This CDR3 has 15 residues. After removal of 4 bases from V and 8 bases from J, the junction contained 6 bases not matched to a gene. From germline, CDR1 is LGHNA and CDR2 YNFKEQ. This chain's CDR3 is CASSLGTGSDSPLHF. In nucleotides, the CDR3 is TGTGCCAGCAGCCTGGGGACAGGGTCGGATTCACCCCTCCACTTT.

This sequence joins TRBV28 and TRBJ2-3, with D maybe TRBD1 (5 bases). CDR1 and CDR2 from the germline V gene are MDHEN and SYDVKM. Trimming cost V 2 bases and J 2 bases, with 8 bases left between them. The CDR3 extends over 14 amino acids. CDR3 sequence (DNA): TGTGCCAGCAGTTTAGGGGCAGCCACAGATACGCAGTATTTT. Amino acid sequence: CASSLGAATDTQYF. Looking up the rest from reference TRBV28 and TRBJ2-3 gives the full variable domain: DVKVTQSSRYLVKRTGEKVFLECVQDMDHENMFWYRQDPGLGLRLIYFSYDVKMKEKGDIPEGYSVSREKKERFSLILESASTNQTSMYLCASSLGAATDTQYFGPGTRLTVL.

This chain's CDR3 is CASRKQGLYGNTIYF. CDR3 coding DNA: TGTGCCAGCAGGAAACAGGGATTATATGGAAACACCATATATTTT. The rearrangement joins TRBV6-1 to TRBJ1-3; D possibly corresponds to TRBD1 (6 bases). Germline V gives CDR1 MNHNS, CDR2 SASEGT. V lost 6 bases, J lost 3 bases, and 15 bases lay in between. CDR3 length: 15 residues.

The chain links TRBV11-2 to TRBJ2-1; perhaps TRBD2 as D (5 bases). Germline V CDR1 and CDR2: SGHAT, FQNNGV. This CDR3 spans 15 amino acids. V gave up 4 bases and J gave up 6 bases, with 16 bases separating them. This chain's CDR3 is CASSSGLARFNEQFF. The CDR3 nucleotides read TGTGCCAGCAGCTCCGGGCTAGCACGCTTCAATGAGCAGTTCTTC.

In DNA, the CDR3 is TGTGCCAGCAGCCAAGCCAGACAGGGGGCGATAGGCTACACCTTC. It is translated as CASSQARQGAIGYTF. This chain connects TRBV14 to TRBJ1-2, with 10 bases lining up with TRBD1. V dropped 1 base and J dropped 8; count of bases not matched to a gene: 7. This CDR3 is 15 amino acids long. The V gene's germline CDR1 is SGHDN and CDR2 FVKESK.

The chain employs TRBV19 and TRBJ1-4; 9 nucleotides match TRBD1. With 8 bases clipped from V and 3 bases from J, the junction kept 4 bases outside the gene matches. The CDR3 spans 14 residues. Germline V lookup: CDR1 LNHDA, CDR2 SQIVND (reference sequence). The CDR3 sequence: CASGRQGANEKLFF. CDR3 in DNA: TGTGCCAGTGGTAGACAGGGGGCTAATGAAAAACTGTTTTTT.